This T cell receptor beta chain was profiled in a study of lymphopenia after photon versus proton radiotherapy. Sequenced by immunoSEQ multiplex PCR; TCRdb stores in-frame clones only, minus some. The table shows 35,000 to 45,000 clones, with over 80% occurring only once. V lost 3 bases, J lost 5 bases, and 20 bases lay in between. Germline-derived CDR1 and CDR2 are SNHLY and FYNNEI. The CDR3 totals 16 residues. The sample in question was peripheral blood, obtained from a patient treated with proton-based radiotherapy. The chain employs TRBV2 and TRBJ2-7; the D gene is possibly TRBD1 (5 bases). The clonotype comes from a woman between 65 and 79 years old with pancreatic cancer. CDR3 sequence reads: CASSEGRVTDEHEQYF. The CDR3, as DNA: TGTGCCAGCAGTGAGGGCAGGGTAACAGACGAGCACGAGCAGTACTTC.